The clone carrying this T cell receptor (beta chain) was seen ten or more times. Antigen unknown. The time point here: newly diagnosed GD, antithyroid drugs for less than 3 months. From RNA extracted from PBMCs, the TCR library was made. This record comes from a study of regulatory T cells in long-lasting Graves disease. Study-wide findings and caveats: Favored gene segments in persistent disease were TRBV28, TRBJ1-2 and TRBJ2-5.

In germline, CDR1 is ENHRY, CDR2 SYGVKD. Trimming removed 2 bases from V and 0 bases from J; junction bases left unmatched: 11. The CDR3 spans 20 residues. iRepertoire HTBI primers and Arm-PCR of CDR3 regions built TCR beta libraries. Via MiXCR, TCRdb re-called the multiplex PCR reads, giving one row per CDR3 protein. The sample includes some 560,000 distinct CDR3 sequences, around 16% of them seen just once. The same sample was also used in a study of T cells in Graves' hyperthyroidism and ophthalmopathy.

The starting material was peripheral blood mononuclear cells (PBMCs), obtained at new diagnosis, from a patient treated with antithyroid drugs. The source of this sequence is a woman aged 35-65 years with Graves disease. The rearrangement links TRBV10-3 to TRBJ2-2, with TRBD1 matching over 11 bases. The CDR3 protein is CAISETGTGGQRSNTGELFF. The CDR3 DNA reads TGTGCCATCAGTGAGACGGGGACAGGGGGTCAGCGATCGAACACCGGGGAGCTGTTTTTT.